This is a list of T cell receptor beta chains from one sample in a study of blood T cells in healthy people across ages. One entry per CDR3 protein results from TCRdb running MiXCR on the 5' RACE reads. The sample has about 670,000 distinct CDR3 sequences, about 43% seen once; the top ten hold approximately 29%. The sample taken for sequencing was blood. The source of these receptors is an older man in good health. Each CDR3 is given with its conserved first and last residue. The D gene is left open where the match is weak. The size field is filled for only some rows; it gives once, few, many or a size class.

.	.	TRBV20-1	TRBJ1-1	CSASRQGFEAFF	TGCAGTGCTAGTCGGCAGGGATTTGAAGCTTTCTTT
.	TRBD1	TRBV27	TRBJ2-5	CASSPGDPDRSQETQYF	TGTGCCAGCAGTCCTGGAGACCCGGACAGGTCCCAAGAGACCCAGTACTTC
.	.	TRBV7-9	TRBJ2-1	CASSLESSGYEQFF	TGTGCCAGCAGCTTAGAGTCCAGCGGCTACGAGCAGTTCTTC
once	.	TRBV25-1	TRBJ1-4	CASSEGSARNEKLFF	TGTGCCAGCAGTGAAGGTTCGGCTAGGAATGAAAAACTGTTTTTT
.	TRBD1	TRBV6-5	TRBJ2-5	CASSHRTGGAGETQYF	TGTGCCAGCAGTCATCGGACAGGGGGCGCGGGGGAGACCCAGTACTTC
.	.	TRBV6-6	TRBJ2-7	CASSPLPGPHEQYF	TGTGCCAGCAGTCCCCTCCCAGGACCCCACGAGCAGTACTTC
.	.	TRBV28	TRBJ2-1	CAHNRAYNEQFF	TGTGCCCATAACAGGGCCTACAATGAGCAGTTCTTC
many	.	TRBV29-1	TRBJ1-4	CSVELGRGAEKLFF	TGCAGCGTTGAACTAGGAAGGGGTGCCGAAAAACTGTTTTTT
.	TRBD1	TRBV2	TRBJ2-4	CASRDGTGGQGNVQYF	TGTGCCAGCAGAGATGGGACAGGGGGCCAGGGAAACGTTCAGTACTTC
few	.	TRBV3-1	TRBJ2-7	CASSQDGYRTEQYF	TGTGCCAGCAGCCAAGACGGGTACAGGACTGAGCAGTACTTC
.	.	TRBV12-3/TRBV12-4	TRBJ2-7	CASSVLLGREQYF	TGTGCCAGCAGCGTCCTACTAGGTCGCGAGCAGTACTTC
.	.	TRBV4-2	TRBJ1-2	CASSQVAGDYGYTF	TGTGCCAGCAGCCAAGTCGCAGGAGACTATGGCTACACCTTC
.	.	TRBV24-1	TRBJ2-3	CATGTGTDTQYF	TGTGCCACCGGTACAGGGACAGATACGCAGTATTTT
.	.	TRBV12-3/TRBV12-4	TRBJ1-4	CASSTRRSSNEKLFF	TGTGCCAGCAGTACAAGACGGAGTTCTAATGAAAAACTGTTTTTT
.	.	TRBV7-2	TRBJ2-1	CVSSLGALGDNEQFF	TGTGTCAGCAGCTTAGGAGCCCTGGGGGACAATGAGCAGTTCTTC
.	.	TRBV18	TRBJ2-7	CASSPLVRDEQYF	TGTGCCAGCTCACCACTAGTAAGGGACGAACAGTACTTC
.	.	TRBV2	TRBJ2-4	CASSEGAGRSVAKNIQYF	TGTGCCAGCAGTGAAGGGGCAGGGCGATCCGTAGCCAAAAACATTCAGTACTTC
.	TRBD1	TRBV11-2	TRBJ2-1	CASSLYAGGPSSYNEQFF	TGTGCCAGCAGCTTATACGCAGGGGGCCCTAGCTCCTACAATGAGCAGTTCTTC
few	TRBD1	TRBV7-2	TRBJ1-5	CASSAQTGGDQPQHF	TGTGCCAGCAGCGCCCAGACAGGGGGTGATCAGCCCCAGCATTTT
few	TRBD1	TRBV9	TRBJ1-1	CASSPRDRANTEAFF	TGTGCCAGCAGCCCGCGGGACAGGGCGAACACTGAAGCTTTCTTT